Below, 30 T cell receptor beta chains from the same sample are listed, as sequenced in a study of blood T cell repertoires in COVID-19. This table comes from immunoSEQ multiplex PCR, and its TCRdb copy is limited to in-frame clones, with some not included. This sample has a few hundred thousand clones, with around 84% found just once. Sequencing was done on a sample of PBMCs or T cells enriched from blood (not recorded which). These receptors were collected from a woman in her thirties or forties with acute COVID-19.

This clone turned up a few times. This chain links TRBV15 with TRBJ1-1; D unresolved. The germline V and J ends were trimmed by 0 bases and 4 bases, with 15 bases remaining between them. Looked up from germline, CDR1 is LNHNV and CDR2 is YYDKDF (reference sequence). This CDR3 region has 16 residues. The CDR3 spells CATSRDLTPGSTEAFF. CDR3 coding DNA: TGTGCCACCAGCAGAGATCTTACACCTGGGAGCACTGAAGCTTTCTTT.

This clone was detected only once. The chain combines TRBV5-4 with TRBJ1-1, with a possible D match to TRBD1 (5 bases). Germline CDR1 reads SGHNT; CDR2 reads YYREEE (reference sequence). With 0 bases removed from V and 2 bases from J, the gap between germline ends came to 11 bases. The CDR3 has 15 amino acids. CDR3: CASSLVGLPNTEAFF. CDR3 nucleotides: TGTGCCAGCAGCTTGGTGGGGCTCCCTAACACTGAAGCTTTCTTT. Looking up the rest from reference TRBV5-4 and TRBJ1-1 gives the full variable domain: ETGVTQSPTHLIKTRGQQVTLRCSSQSGHNTVSWYQQALGQGPQFIFQYYREEENGRGNFPPRFSGLQFPNYSSELNVNALELDDSALYLCASSLVGLPNTEAFFGQGTRLTVV.

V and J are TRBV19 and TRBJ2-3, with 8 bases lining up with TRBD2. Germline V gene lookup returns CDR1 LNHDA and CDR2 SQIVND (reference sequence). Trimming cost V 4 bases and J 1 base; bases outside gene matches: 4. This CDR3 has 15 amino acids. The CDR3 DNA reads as TGTGCCAGTAGTAGTAGCGGGGCCGGCACAGATACGCAGTATTTT. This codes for CASSSSGAGTDTQYF.

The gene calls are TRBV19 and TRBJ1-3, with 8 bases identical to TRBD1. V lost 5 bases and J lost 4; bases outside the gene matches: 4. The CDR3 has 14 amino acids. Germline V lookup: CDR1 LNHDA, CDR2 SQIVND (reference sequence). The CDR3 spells CASSQGARGNTIYF. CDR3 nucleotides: TGTGCCAGTAGTCAGGGGGCGCGAGGAAACACCATATATTTT.

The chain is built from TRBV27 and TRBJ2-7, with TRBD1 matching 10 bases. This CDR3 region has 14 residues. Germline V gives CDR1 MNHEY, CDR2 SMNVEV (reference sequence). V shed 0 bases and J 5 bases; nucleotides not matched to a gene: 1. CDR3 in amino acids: CASSLSTGGHEQYF. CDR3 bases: TGTGCCAGCAGTTTATCGACAGGGGGCCACGAGCAGTACTTC.

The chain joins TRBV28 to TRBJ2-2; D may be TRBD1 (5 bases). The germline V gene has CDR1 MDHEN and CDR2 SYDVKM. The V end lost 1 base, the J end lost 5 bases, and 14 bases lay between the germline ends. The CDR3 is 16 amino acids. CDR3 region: CASSLSGLPATGELFF. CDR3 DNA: TGTGCCAGCAGTTTATCAGGGCTCCCTGCGACCGGGGAGCTGTTTTTT.

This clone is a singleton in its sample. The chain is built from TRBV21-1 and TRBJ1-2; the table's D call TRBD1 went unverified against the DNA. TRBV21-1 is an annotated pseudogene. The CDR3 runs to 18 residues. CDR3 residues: CASSYTRADAGKNYGYTF. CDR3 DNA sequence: TGTGCCAGCAGCTATACCCGGGCGGATGCAGGGAAAAACTATGGCTACACCTTC.

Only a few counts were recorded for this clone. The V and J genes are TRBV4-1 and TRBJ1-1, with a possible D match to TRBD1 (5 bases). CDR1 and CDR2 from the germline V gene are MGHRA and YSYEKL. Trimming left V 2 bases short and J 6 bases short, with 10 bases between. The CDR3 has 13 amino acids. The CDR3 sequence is CASSQQGLAEAFF. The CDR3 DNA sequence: TGCGCCAGCAGCCAACAGGGATTGGCTGAAGCTTTCTTT.

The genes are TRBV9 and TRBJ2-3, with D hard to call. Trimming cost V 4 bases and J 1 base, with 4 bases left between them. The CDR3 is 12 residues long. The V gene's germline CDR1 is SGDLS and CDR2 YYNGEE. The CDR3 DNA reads TGTGCCAGCAGCCAGGGCACAGATACGCAGTATTTT. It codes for CASSQGTDTQYF.

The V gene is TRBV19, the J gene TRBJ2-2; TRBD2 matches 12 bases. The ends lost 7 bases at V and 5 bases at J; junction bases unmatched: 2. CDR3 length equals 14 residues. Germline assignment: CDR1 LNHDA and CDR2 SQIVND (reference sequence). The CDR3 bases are TGTGCCAGTACCGGGACTAGCGGGACCGGGGAGCTGTTTTTT. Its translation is CASTGTSGTGELFF.

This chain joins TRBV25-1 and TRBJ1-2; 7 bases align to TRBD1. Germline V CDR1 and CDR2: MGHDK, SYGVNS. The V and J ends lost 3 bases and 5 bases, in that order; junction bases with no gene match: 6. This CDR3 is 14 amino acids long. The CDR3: CASSDLGQLYGYTF. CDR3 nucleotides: TGTGCCAGCAGTGATTTGGGACAGCTTTATGGCTACACCTTC.

The CDR3 DNA reads TGTGCCATGGGACAGGGCTCCTACGAGCAGTACTTC. Protein product: CAMGQGSYEQYF. The rearrangement joins TRBV10-3 to TRBJ2-7; 9 bases fit TRBD1. Germline CDR1 and CDR2: ENHRY and SYGVKD. J was trimmed by 0 bases and V by 9 bases; bases with no gene match: 0. CDR3 size: 12 residues.

CDR3 sequence (DNA): TGTGCCAGCAGGTCGACTAGCGGGAGGACCCGGAGCTCCTACAATGAGCAGTTCTTC. Its translation is CASRSTSGRTRSSYNEQFF. The V call is TRBV5-5, the J call TRBJ2-1, with 13 bases matching TRBD2. CDR3 size: 19 residues. CDR1 and CDR2 (germline): SGHKS, YYEKEE (reference sequence). The J segment lost 0 bases and the V segment lost 5 bases, leaving 11 bases of the junction unmatched.

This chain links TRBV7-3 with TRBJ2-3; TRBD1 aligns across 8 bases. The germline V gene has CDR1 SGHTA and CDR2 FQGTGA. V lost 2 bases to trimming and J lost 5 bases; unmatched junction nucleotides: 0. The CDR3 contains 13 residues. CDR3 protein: CASSLDRGDTQYF. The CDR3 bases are TGTGCCAGCAGCTTAGACAGGGGAGATACGCAGTATTTT.

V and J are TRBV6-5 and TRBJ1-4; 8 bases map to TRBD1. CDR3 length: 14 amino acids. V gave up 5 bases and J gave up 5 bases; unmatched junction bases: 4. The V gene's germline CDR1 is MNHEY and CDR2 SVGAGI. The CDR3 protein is CASSLQGENEKLFF. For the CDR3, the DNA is TGTGCCAGCAGTCTACAGGGGGAGAATGAAAAACTGTTTTTT.

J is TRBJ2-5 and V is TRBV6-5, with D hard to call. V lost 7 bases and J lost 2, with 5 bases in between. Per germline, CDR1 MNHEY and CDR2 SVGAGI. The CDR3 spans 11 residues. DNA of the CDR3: TGTGCCAGCAAACATCAAGAGACCCAGTACTTC. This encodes CASKHQETQYF.

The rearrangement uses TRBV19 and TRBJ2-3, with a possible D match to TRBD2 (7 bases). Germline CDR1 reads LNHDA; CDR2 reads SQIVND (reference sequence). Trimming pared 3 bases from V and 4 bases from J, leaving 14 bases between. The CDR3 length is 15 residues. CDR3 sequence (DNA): TGTGCCAGTAGTATTGGCGGGGGCCACTCAGATACGCAGTATTTT. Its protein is CASSIGGGHSDTQYF.

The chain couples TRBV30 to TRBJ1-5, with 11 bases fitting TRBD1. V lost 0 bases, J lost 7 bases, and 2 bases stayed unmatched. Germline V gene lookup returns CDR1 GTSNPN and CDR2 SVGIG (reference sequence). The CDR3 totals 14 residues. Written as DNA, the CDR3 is TGTGCCTGGAGTGTACGGACAGGGGGCCAGCCCCAGCATTTT. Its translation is CAWSVRTGGQPQHF.

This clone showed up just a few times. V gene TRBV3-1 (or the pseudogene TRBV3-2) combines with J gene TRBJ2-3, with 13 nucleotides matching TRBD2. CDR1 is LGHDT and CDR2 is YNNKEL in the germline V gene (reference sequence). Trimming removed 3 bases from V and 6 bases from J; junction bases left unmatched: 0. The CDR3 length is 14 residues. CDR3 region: CASSQTSGRDTQYF. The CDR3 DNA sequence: TGTGCCAGCAGCCAGACTAGCGGGAGGGATACGCAGTATTTT.

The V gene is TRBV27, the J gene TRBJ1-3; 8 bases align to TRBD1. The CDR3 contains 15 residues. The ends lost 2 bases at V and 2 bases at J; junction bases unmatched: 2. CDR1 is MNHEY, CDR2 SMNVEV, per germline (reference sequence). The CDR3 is CASSLTGGTGNTIYF. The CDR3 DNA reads TGTGCCAGCAGTTTAACAGGGGGTACTGGAAACACCATATATTTT.

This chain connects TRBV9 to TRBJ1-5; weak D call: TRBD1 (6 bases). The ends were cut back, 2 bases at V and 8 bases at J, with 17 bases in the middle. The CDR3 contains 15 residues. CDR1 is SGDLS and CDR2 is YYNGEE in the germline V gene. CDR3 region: CASSVGGGGSEPQHF. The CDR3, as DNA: TGTGCCAGCAGCGTTGGAGGGGGAGGGTCTGAGCCCCAGCATTTT.

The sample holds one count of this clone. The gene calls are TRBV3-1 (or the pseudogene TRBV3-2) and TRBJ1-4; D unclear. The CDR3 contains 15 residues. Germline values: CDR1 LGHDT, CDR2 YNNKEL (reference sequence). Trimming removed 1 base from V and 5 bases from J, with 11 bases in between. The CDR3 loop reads CASSQVSGWNEKLFF. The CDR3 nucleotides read TGTGCCAGCAGCCAAGTTTCGGGATGGAATGAAAAACTGTTTTTT.

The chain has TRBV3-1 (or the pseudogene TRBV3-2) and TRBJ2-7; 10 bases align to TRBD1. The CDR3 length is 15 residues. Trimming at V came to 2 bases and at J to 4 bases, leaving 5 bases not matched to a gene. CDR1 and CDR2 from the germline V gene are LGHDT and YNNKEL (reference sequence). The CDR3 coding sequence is TGTGCCAGCAGCCAACGGGACAGGGGAAAGTACGAGCAGTACTTC. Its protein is CASSQRDRGKYEQYF.

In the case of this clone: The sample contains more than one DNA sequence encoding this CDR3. CDR3 sequence (DNA): TGTGCCAGCAGTGAGCAGGGGGCGGACTATGGCTACACCTTC. Translation gives CASSEQGADYGYTF. This rearrangement joins TRBV2 to TRBJ1-2, with TRBD1 identical over 8 bases. Germline CDR1 and CDR2: SNHLY and FYNNEI. The CDR3 is made up of 14 amino acids. J was trimmed by 3 bases and V by 3 bases; bases with no gene match: 3.

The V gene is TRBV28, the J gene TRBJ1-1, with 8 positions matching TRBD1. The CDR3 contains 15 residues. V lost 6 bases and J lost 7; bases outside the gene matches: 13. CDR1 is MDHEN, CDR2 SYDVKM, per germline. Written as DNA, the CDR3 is TGTGCCAGCAGCTCCGCCCCGTCTACAGGGGGTGAAGCTTTCTTT. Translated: CASSSAPSTGGEAFF.

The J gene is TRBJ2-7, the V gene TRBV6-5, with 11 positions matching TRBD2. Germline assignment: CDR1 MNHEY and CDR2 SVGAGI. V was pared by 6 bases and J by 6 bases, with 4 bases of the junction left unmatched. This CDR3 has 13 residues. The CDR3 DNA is TGTGCCAGCAGACTAGCGGGAGTACGCGAGCAGTACTTC. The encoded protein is CASRLAGVREQYF.

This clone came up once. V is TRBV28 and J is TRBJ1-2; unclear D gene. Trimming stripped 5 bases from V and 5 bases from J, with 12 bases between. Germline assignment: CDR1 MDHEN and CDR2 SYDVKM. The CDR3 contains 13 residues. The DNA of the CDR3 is TGTGCCAGCAGTCCAGGAAGCATGTATGGCTACACCTTC. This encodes CASSPGSMYGYTF.

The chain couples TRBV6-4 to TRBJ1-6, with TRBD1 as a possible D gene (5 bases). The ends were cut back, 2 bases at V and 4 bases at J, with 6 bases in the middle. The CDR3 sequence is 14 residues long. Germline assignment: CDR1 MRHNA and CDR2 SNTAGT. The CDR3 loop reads CASSDQGYNSPLHF. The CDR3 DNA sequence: TGTGCCAGCAGTGACCAGGGTTATAATTCACCCCTCCACTTT.

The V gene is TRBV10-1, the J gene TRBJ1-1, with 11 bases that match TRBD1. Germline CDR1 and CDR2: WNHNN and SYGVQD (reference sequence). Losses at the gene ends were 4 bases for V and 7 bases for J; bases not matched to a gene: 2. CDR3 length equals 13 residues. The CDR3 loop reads CASSGTGGSEAFF. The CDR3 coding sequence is TGCGCCAGCAGTGGGACAGGGGGCAGTGAAGCTTTCTTT.

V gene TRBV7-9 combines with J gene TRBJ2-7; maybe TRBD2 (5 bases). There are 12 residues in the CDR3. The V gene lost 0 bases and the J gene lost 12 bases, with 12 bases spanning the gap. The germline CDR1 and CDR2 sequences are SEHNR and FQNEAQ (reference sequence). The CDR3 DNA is TGTGCCAGCAGCTTAGCCGAGGGTCTGCGGTACTTC. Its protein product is CASSLAEGLRYF.